Sequencing of this TCR beta chain was carried out in a study of OX40 agonist ivuxolimab in advanced cancers. Study conclusions and caveats: Part of the nonresponder group also had normalized T-cell clonal expansion that was low. Expanded peripheral T cells had an undetermined antigen specificity.

Some clones are missing from TCRdb's copy, which holds only in-frame ones; the method was immunoSEQ multiplex PCR. The sample lists around 100,000 clones; roughly 90% were seen once. Turning to this clone: Its antigen is unidentified.

Sequenced here: CD4+ or CD8+ T cells sorted from blood, sampled in a trial of the OX40 agonist ivuxolimab. The clonotype originates from an adult with an advanced solid tumor such as melanoma, head and neck, liver or kidney cancer.

This CDR3 is CASSRVAGHLGETQYF. In nucleotides, the CDR3 is TGTGCCAGTAGTCGAGTGGCCGGGCACCTCGGGGAGACCCAGTACTTC. This chain links TRBV19 with TRBJ2-5; the D is unclear. Germline V gene lookup returns CDR1 LNHDA and CDR2 SQIVND (reference sequence). V gave up 5 bases and J gave up 5 bases, with 21 bases separating them. The CDR3 is 16 residues long.